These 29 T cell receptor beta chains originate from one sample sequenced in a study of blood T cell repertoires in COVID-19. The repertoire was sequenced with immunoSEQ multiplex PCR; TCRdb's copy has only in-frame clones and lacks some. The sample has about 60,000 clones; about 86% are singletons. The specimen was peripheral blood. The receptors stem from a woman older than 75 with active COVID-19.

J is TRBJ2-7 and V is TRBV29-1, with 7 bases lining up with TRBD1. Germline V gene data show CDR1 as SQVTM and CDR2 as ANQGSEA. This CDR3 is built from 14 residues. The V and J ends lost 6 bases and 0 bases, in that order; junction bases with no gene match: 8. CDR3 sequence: CSVAWTGSSYEQYF. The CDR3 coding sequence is TGCAGCGTCGCTTGGACAGGCAGCTCCTACGAGCAGTACTTC.

The CDR3 nucleotides are TGCGCCAGCAGTTGGACAGGGGATGAGCAGTTCTTC. Translation gives CASSWTGDEQFF. The chain joins TRBV10-1 to TRBJ2-1; 9 bases are shared with TRBD1. V shed 5 bases and J 8 bases; nucleotides not matched to a gene: 1. Germline CDR1 reads WNHNN; CDR2 reads SYGVQD (reference sequence). CDR3 length equals 12 residues.

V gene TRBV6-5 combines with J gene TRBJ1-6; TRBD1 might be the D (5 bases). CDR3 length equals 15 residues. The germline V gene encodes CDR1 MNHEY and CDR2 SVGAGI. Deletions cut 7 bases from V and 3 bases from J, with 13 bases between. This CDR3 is CASIKDKNYNSPLHF. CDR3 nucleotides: TGTGCCAGCATTAAGGACAAGAACTATAATTCACCCCTCCACTTT.

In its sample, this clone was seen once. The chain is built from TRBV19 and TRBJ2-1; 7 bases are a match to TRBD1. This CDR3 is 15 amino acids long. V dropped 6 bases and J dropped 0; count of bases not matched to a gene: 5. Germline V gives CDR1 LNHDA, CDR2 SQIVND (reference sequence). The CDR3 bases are TGTGCCAGTAGGCCGGGACAGAGCTCCTACAATGAGCAGTTCTTC. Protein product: CASRPGQSSYNEQFF.

Here the CDR3 reads CASSVSQGGYGYTF. CDR3 sequence (DNA): TGTGCCAGCAGCGTTTCCCAAGGGGGCTATGGCTACACCTTC. The chain has TRBV9 and TRBJ1-2, with D perhaps matching TRBD1 (6 bases). V was trimmed by 2 bases and J by 4 bases, leaving 12 bases between them. The CDR3 is made up of 14 amino acids. CDR1 and CDR2 from the germline V gene are SGDLS and YYNGEE.

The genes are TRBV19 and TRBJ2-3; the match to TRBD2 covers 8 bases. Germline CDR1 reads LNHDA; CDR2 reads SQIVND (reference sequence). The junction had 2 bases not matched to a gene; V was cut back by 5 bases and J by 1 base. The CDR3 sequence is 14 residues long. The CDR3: CASSPGGGTDTQYF. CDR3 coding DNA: TGTGCCAGTAGTCCGGGGGGGGGCACAGATACGCAGTATTTT. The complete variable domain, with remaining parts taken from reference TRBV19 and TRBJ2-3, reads DGGITQSPKYLFRKEGQNVTLSCEQNLNHDAMYWYRQDPGQGLRLIYYSQIVNDFQKGDIAEGYSVSREKKESFPLTVTSAQKNPTAFYLCASSPGGGTDTQYFGPGTRLTVL.

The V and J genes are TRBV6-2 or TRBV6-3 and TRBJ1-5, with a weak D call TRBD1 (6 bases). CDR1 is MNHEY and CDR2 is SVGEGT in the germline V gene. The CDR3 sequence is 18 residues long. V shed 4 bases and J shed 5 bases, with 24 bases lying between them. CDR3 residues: CASSFAEAGRGWYQPQHF. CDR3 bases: TGTGCCAGCAGTTTCGCGGAGGCGGGCAGGGGATGGTATCAGCCCCAGCATTTT.

CDR3 protein: CATSRDFLRGTTDTQYF. Here the CDR3 DNA reads TGTGCCACCAGCAGAGATTTCCTCAGGGGGACGACAGATACGCAGTATTTT. This rearrangement joins TRBV15 to TRBJ2-3; 7 nucleotides align to TRBD1. The V and J ends lost 0 bases and 3 bases, in that order; junction bases with no gene match: 9. The germline V gene encodes CDR1 LNHNV and CDR2 YYDKDF (reference sequence). This CDR3 region has 17 residues.

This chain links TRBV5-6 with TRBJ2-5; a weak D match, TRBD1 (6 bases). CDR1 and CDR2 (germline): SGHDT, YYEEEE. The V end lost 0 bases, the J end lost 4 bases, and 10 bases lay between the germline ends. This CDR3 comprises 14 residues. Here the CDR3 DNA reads TGTGCCAGCAGCTTGGGGGACACCCTAGAGACCCAGTACTTC. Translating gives CASSLGDTLETQYF.

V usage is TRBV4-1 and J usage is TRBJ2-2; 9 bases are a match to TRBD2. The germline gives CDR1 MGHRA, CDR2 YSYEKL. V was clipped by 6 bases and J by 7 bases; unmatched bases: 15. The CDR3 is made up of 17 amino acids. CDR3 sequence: CASRSLLAGVDVGELFF. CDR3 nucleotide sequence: TGCGCCAGCAGGAGCCTCTTAGCGGGGGTAGATGTCGGGGAGCTGTTTTTT.

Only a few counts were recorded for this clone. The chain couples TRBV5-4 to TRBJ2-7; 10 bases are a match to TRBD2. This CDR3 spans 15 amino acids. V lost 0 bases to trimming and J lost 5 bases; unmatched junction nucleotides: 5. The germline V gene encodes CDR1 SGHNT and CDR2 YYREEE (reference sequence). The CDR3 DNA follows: TGTGCCAGCAGCTTGGTAGCGGGGGGTGGTCACGAGCAGTACTTC. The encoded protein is CASSLVAGGGHEQYF.

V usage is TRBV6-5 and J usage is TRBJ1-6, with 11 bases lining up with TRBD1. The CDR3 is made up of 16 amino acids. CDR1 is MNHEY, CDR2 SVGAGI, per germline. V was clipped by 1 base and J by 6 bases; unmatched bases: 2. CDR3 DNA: TGTGCCAGCAGTTACTGGGGGACAGGGGGTAATTCACCCCTCCACTTT. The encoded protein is CASSYWGTGGNSPLHF.

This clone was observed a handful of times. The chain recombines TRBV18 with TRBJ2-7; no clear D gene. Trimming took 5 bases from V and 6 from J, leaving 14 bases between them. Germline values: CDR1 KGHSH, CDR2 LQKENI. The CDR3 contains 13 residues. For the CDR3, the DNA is TGTGCCAGCTCAGGCGACCACGGCGGCGAGCAGTACTTC. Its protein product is CASSGDHGGEQYF.

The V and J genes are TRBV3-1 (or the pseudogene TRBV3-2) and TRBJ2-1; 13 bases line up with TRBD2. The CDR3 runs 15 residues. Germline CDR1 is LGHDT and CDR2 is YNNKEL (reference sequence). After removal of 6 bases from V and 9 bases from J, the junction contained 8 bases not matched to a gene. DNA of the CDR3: TGTGCCAGCAGTCCCACTAGCGGGGGGGCAGTTGAGCAGTTCTTC. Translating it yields CASSPTSGGAVEQFF.

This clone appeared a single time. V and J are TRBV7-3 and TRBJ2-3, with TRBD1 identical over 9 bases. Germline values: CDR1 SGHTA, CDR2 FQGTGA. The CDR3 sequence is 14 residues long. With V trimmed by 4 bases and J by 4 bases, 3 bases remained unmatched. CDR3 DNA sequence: TGTGCCAGCAGCTCTGGACAGGGGTCAGATACGCAGTATTTT. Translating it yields CASSSGQGSDTQYF.

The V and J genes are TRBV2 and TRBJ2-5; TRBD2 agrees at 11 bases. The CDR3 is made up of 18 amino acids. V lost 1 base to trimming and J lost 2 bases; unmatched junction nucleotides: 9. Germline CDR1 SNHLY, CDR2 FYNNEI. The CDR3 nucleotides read TGTGCCAGCAGTGAAGTGGTAGCGGGGGGGCCGACGCAAGAGACCCAGTACTTC. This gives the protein CASSEVVAGGPTQETQYF.

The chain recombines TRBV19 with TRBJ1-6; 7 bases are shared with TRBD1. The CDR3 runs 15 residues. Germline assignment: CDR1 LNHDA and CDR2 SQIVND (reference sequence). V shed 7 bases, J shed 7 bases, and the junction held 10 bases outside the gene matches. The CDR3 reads CASTSRTGTNSPLHF. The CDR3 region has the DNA TGTGCCAGTACCTCCCGGACAGGTACAAATTCACCCCTCCACTTT.

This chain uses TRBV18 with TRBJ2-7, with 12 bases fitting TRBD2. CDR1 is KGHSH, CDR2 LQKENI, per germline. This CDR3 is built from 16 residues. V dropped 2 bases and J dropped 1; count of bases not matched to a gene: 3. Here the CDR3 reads CASSPSGLAGSYEQYF. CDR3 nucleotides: TGTGCCAGCTCACCATCTGGACTAGCGGGGTCCTACGAGCAGTACTTC.

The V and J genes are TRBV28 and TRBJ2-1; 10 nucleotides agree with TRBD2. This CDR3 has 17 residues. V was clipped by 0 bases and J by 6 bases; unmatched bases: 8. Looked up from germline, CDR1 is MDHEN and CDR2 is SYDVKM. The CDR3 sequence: CASSLWASGGPSNEQFF. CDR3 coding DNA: TGTGCCAGCAGTTTATGGGCTAGCGGGGGCCCCAGCAATGAGCAGTTCTTC.

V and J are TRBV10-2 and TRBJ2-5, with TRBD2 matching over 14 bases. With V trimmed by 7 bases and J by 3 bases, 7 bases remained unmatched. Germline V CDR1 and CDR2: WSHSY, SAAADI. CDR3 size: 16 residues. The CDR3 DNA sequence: TGCGCCAGCAAGACTAGCGGGGGGGCCGGGGAAGAGACCCAGTACTTC. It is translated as CASKTSGGAGEETQYF.

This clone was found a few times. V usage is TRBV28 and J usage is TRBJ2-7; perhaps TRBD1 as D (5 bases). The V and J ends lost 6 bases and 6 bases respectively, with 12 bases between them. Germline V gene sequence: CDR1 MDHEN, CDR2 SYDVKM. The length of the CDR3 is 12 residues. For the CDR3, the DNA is TGTGCCAGCAGCCTGTCCCAGGGCGAGCAGTACTTC. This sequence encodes CASSLSQGEQYF.

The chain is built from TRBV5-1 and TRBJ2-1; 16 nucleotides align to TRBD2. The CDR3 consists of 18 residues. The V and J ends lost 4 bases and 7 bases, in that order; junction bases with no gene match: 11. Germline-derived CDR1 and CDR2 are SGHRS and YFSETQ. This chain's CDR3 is CASSPAGTSGGAANEQFF. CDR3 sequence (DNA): TGCGCCAGCAGCCCCGCCGGGACTAGCGGGGGGGCCGCAAATGAGCAGTTCTTC.

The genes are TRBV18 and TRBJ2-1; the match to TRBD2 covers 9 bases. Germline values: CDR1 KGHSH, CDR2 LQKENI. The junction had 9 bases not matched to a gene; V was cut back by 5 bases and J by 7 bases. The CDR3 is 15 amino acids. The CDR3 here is CASSGRGGGMNEQFF. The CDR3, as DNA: TGTGCCAGCTCAGGGCGGGGGGGCGGCATGAATGAGCAGTTCTTC.

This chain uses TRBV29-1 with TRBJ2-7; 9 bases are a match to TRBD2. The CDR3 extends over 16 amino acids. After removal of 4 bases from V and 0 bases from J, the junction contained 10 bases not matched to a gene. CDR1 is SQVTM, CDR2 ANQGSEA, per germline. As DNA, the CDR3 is TGCAGCGTTGCCAGCGGGGGGCGCCGTAGCTCCTACGAGCAGTACTTC. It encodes CSVASGGRRSSYEQYF.

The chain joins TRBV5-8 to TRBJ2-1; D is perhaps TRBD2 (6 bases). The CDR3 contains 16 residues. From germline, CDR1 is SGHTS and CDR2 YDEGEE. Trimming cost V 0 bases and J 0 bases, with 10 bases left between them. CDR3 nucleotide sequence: TGTGCCAGCAGCTTGGTCGGGGGAAACTCCTACAATGAGCAGTTCTTC. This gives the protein CASSLVGGNSYNEQFF.

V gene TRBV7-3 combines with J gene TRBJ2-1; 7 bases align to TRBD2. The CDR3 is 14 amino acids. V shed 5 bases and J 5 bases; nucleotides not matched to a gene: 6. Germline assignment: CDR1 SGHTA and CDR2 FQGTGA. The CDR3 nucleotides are TGTGCCAGCAGCACAGCGGGGCGTAACAATGAGCAGTTCTTC. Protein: CASSTAGRNNEQFF.

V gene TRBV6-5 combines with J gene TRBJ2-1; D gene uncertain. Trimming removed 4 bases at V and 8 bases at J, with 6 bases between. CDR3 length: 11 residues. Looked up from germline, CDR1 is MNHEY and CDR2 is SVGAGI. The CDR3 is CASSSDYEQFF. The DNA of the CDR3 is TGTGCCAGCAGTTCAGATTATGAGCAGTTCTTC.

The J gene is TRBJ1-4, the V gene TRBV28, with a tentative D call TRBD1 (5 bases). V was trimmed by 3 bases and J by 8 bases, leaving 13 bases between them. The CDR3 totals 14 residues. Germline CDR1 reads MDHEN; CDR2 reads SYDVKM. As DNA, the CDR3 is TGTGCCAGCAGTTTTGGTGGGACTGGCGAAAAACTGTTTTTT. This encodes CASSFGGTGEKLFF.

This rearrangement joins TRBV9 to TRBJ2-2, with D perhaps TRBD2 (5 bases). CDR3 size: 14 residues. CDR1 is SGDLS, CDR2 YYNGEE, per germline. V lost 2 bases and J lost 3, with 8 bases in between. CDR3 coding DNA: TGTGCCAGCAGCGTCACTAGATACACCGGGGAGCTGTTTTTT. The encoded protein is CASSVTRYTGELFF.